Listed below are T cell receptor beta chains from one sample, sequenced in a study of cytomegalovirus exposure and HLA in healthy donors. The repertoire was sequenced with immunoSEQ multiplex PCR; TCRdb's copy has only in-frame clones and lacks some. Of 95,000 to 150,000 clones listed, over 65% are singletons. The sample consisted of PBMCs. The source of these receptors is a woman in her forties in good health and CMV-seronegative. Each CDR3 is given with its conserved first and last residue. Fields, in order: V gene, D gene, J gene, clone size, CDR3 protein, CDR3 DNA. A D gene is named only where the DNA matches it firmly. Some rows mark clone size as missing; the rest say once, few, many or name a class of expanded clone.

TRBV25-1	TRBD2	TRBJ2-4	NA	CASSASGRAIGGIQYF	TGTGCCAGCAGCGCTAGCGGGAGGGCAATAGGCGGCATTCAGTACTTC
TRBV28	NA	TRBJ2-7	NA	CASRPIGVRSEQYF	TGTGCCAGCAGACCTATAGGGGTCAGATCCGAGCAGTACTTC
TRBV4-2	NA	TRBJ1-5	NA	CASSQDAGGNQPQHF	TGTGCCAGCAGCCAAGATGCGGGGGGGAATCAGCCCCAGCATTTT
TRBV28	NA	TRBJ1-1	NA	CASSLVGTTINTEAFF	TGTGCCAGCAGTCTCGTCGGGACAACCATTAACACTGAAGCTTTCTTT
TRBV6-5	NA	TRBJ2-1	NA	CASSSSYSSYNEQFF	TGTGCCAGCAGCTCCTCATACAGCTCCTACAATGAGCAGTTCTTC
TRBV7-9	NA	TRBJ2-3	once	CSSSLSTDTQYF	TGTTCCAGCAGCTTATCAACAGATACGCAGTATTTT
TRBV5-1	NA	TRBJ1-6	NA	CASSLVTGGNSPLHF	TGCGCCAGCAGCTTGGTAACTGGGGGCAATTCACCCCTCCACTTT
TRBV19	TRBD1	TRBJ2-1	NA	CASSPGTVNYNEQFF	TGTGCCAGTAGCCCCGGGACAGTAAACTACAATGAGCAGTTCTTC
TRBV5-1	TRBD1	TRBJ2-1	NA	CASSTRTGDYNEQFF	TGCGCCAGCTCAACCCGGACAGGAGATTACAATGAGCAGTTCTTC
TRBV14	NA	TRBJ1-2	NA	CASSPDSLSRGYTF	TGTGCCAGCAGCCCGGACAGCCTAAGCCGTGGCTACACCTTC
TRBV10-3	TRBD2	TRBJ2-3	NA	CAISAGLAGRDTQYF	TGTGCCATCAGTGCCGGACTAGCGGGGCGAGATACGCAGTATTTT
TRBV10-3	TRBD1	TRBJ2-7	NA	CAIRDDRGVPYEQYF	TGTGCCATCAGAGATGACAGGGGTGTCCCCTACGAGCAGTACTTC
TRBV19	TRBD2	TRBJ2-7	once	CASSMGGDEQYF	TGTGCCAGTAGTATGGGAGGGGACGAGCAGTACTTC
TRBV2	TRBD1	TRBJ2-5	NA	CASTPGQGQETQYF	TGTGCCAGCACCCCTGGACAGGGTCAAGAGACCCAGTACTTC
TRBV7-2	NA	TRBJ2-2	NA	CASSKGQNTGELFF	TGTGCCAGCAGTAAGGGACAGAACACCGGGGAGCTGTTTTTT
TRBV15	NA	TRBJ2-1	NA	CATSRVTNEQFF	TGTGCCACCAGCAGAGTGACAAATGAGCAGTTCTTC
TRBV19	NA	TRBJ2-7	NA	CASTRAGEQYF	TGTGCCAGTACACGGGCAGGGGAGCAGTACTTC
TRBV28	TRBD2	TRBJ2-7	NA	CASTPGGTGVPTKYEQYF	TGTGCCAGCACCCCCGGGGGGACGGGGGTCCCGACCAAATACGAGCAGTACTTC
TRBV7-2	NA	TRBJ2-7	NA	CASSLAEGYYEQYF	TGTGCCAGCAGCTTAGCGGAGGGTTACTACGAGCAGTACTTC
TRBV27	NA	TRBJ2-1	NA	CASSRDSLSSYNEQFF	TGTGCCAGCAGTCGGGACTCCCTTAGCTCCTACAATGAGCAGTTCTTC
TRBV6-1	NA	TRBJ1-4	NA	CASSSWGLNEKLFF	TGTGCCAGCAGTTCCTGGGGACTTAATGAAAAACTGTTTTTT
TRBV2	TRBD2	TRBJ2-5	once	CASPRRGSGRLETQYF	TGTGCCAGCCCCCGTCGGGGTAGCGGGAGGTTGGAGACCCAGTACTTC
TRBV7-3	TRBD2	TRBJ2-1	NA	CASSLNSAGGGYDEQFF	TGTGCCAGCAGCTTAAACTCAGCGGGAGGGGGATACGATGAGCAGTTCTTC
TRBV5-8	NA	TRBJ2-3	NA	CASSFPGTDTQYF	TGTGCCAGCAGCTTTCCCGGCACAGATACGCAGTATTTT
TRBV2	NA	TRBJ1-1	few	CASSVAGNTEAFF	TGTGCCAGCAGTGTTGCAGGAAACACTGAAGCTTTCTTT
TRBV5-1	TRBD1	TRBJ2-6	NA	CASSGGGQGVIGSSGANVLTF	TGCGCCAGCAGCGGGGGGGGACAGGGGGTAATAGGGAGCTCTGGGGCCAACGTCCTGACTTTC
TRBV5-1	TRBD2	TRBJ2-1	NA	CASSDGTSGFNEQFF	TGCGCCAGCAGCGACGGGACTAGCGGATTCAATGAGCAGTTCTTC
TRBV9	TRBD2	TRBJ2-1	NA	CASSPSGTSSYNEQFF	TGTGCCAGCAGTCCTAGCGGGACGAGCTCCTACAATGAGCAGTTCTTC
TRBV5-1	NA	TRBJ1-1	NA	CASSWAQGNSEAFF	TGCGCCAGCAGCTGGGCTCAGGGGAACTCTGAAGCTTTCTTT
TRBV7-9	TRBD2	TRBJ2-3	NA	CASSPRLAGATDTQYF	TGTGCCAGCAGCCCAAGACTAGCGGGAGCCACAGATACGCAGTATTTT
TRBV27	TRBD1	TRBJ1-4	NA	CASSSRGLEKLFF	TGTGCCAGCAGTTCAAGGGGGCTGGAAAAACTGTTTTTT
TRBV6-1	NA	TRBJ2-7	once	CASSGTSPNEQYF	TGTGCCAGCAGTGGAACTAGCCCCAACGAGCAGTACTTC
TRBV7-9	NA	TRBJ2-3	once	CASSFPKRTDTQYF	TGTGCCAGCAGTTTTCCTAAGCGCACAGATACGCAGTATTTT
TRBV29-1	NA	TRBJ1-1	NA	CSVDRGEGAFF	TGCAGCGTTGACAGGGGAGAGGGAGCTTTCTTT
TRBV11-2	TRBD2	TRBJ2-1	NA	CASSLGWGTSVEGEQFF	TGTGCCAGCAGCCTAGGCTGGGGGACTAGCGTCGAGGGCGAGCAGTTCTTC
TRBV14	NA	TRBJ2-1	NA	CASSQLLGEQFF	TGTGCCAGCAGCCAACTCCTAGGTGAGCAGTTCTTC
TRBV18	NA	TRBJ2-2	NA	CASSPGAHTGELFF	TGTGCCAGCTCACCGGGGGCCCACACCGGGGAGCTGTTTTTT
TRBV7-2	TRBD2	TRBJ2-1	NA	CASSLDAGVGNEQFF	TGTGCCAGCAGCTTAGATGCGGGAGTGGGGAATGAGCAGTTCTTC
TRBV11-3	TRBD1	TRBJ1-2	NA	CASSTSGTEVTF	TGTGCCAGCAGTACATCCGGGACAGAAGTAACCTTC
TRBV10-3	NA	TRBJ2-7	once	CAISESLGDTYEQYF	TGTGCCATCAGTGAGTCGTTAGGGGACACCTACGAGCAGTACTTC